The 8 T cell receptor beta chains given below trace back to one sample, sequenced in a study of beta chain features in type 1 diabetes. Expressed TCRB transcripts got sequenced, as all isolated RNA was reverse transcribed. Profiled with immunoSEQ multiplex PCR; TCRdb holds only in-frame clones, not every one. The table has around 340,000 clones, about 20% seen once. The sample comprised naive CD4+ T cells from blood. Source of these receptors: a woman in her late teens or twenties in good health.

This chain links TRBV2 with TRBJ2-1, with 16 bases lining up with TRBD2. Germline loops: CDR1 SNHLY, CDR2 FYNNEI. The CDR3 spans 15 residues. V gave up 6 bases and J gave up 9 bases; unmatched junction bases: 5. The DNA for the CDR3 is TGTGCCAGCAGGGGGACTAGCGGGAGGGCAGGTGAGCAGTTCTTC. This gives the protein CASRGTSGRAGEQFF.

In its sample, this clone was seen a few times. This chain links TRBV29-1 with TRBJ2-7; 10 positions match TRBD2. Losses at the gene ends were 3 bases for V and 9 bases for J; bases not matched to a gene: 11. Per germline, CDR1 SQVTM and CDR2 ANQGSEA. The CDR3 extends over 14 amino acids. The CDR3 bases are TGCAGCGTTGAGCTCGGCCTAGCGGGAGACTTGCAGTACTTC. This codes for CSVELGLAGDLQYF.

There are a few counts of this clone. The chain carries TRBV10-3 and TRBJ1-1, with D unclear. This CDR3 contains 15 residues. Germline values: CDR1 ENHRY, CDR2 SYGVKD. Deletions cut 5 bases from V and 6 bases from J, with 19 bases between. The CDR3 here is CAISRVPGAEAEAFF. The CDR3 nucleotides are TGTGCCATCAGTCGAGTACCGGGAGCCGAGGCTGAAGCTTTCTTT.

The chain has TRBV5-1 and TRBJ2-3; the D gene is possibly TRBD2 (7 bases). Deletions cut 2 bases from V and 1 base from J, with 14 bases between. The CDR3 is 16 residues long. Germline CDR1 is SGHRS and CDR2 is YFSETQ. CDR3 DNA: TGCGCCAGCAGCTTAGTCCCGGGGGGCGGCACAGATACGCAGTATTTT. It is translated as CASSLVPGGGTDTQYF. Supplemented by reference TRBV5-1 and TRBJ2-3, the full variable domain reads KAGVTQTPRYLIKTRGQQVTLSCSPISGHRSVSWYQQTPGQGLQFLFEYFSETQRNKGNFPGRFSGRQFSNSRSEMNVSTLELGDSALYLCASSLVPGGGTDTQYFGPGTRLTVL.

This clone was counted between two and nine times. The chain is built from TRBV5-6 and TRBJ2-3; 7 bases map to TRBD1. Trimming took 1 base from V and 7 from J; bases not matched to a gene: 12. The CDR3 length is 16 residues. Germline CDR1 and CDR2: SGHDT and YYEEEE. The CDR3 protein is CASSLWGTTGDYTQYF. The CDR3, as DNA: TGTGCCAGCAGCTTGTGGGGGACCACAGGGGATTATACGCAGTATTTT.

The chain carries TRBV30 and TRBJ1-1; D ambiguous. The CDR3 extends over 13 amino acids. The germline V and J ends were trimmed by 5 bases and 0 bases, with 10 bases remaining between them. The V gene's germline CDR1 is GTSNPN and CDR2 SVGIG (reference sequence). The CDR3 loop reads CAWGQSLNTEAFF. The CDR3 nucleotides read TGTGCCTGGGGCCAATCCTTGAACACTGAAGCTTTCTTT.

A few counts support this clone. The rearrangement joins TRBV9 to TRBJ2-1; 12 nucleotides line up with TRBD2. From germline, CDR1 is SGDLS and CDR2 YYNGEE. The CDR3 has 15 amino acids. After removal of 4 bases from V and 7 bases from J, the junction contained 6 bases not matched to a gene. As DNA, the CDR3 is TGTGCCAGCAGCCGCCTAGCGGGAGGGCCAAATGAGCAGTTCTTC. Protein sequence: CASSRLAGGPNEQFF.

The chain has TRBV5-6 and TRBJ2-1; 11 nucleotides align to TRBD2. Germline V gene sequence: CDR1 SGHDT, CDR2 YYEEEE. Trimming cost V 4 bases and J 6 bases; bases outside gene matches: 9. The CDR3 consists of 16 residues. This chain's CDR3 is CASSLSLAGVSNEQFF. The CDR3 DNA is TGTGCCAGCAGCCTGTCACTAGCGGGAGTTAGCAATGAGCAGTTCTTC.